Listed below are T cell receptor beta chains from one sample, sequenced in a study of T-cell reconstitution after alpha-beta-depleted transplantation in children. TCRdb re-derived calls from the PCR reads in MiXCR, one entry per CDR3 protein. The sample shows 200,000 to 250,000 distinct CDR3 sequences, 9.7% of them seen only once. The sample was PBMCs from the stem cell graft donor, taken from the stem cell graft. Source of these receptors: a human donor who donated a stem cell graft to a child with SCID. Each CDR3 is given with its conserved first and last residue. The D gene is left open where the match is weak. Size tells how often a clone was seen (once, few, many) or the class of an expanded clone, and some rows leave it out.

abundance	v_gene	j_gene	len	d_gene	CDR3nt	CDR3aa
many	TRBV18	TRBJ1-1	14	.	TGTGCCAGCTCGTCCAGGGCAGGGGACACTGAAGCTTTCTTT	CASSSRAGDTEAFF
many	TRBV18	TRBJ2-5	12	.	TGTGCCAGCTCACCACAAAGGGAGACCCAGTACTTC	CASSPQRETQYF
.	TRBV6-2/TRBV6-3	TRBJ2-1	15	TRBD2	TGTGCCAGCAGTCTCGAGCGGGGGCCGAACAATGAGCAGTTCTTC	CASSLERGPNNEQFF
.	TRBV30	TRBJ2-6	16	.	TGTGCCTGCCCAGGGGCTCGGGACTCTGGGGCCAACGTCCTGACTTTC	CACPGARDSGANVLTF
many	TRBV3-1	TRBJ2-7	16	.	TGTGCCAGCAGCCAAGAATTACAGGCGATATCCTACGAGCAGTACTTC	CASSQELQAISYEQYF
many	TRBV28	TRBJ2-5	13	.	TGTGCCAGCAGTTTAAGAGGGGCAGAGACCCAGTACTTC	CASSLRGAETQYF
many	TRBV7-2	TRBJ2-5	13	.	TGTGCCAGCAGCCCAGAGTACCAAGAGACCCAGTACTTC	CASSPEYQETQYF
many	TRBV4-1	TRBJ1-5	16	.	TGCGCCAGCAGCCAAGATTCCGCCAGTCGGCGGCAGCCCCAGCATTTT	CASSQDSASRRQPQHF
once	TRBV6-4	TRBJ2-7	14	.	TGTGCCAGCAGTGACGGGCAGGGCGCCTACGAGCAGTACTTC	CASSDGQGAYEQYF
many	TRBV12-3/TRBV12-4	TRBJ2-5	15	.	TGTGCCAGCAGCTCGCTCCGGGACGACCAAGAGACCCAGTACTTC	CASSSLRDDQETQYF
many	TRBV7-2	TRBJ1-1	16	TRBD1	TGTGCCAGCAGATCCAGAAGACAGGGCCTGAACACTGAAGCTTTCTTT	CASRSRRQGLNTEAFF